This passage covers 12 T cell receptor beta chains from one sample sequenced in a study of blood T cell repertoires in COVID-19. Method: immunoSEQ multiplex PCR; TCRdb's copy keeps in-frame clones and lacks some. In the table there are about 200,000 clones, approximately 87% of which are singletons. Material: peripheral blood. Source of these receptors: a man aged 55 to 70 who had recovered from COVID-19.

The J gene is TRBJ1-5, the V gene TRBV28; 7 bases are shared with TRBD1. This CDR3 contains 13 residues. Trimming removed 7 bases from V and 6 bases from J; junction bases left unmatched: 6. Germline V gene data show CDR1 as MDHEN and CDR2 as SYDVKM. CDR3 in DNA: TGTGCCAGCATCGGACAGGTAATTCAGCCCCAGCATTTT. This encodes CASIGQVIQPQHF. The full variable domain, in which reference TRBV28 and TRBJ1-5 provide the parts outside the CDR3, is DVKVTQSSRYLVKRTGEKVFLECVQDMDHENMFWYRQDPGLGLRLIYFSYDVKMKEKGDIPEGYSVSREKKERFSLILESASTNQTSMYLCASIGQVIQPQHFGDGTRLSIL.

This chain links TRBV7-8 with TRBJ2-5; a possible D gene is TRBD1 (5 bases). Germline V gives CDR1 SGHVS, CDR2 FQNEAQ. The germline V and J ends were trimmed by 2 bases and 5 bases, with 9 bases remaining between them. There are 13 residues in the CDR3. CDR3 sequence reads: CASSLKGWETQYF. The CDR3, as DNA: TGTGCCAGCAGCTTAAAGGGGTGGGAGACCCAGTACTTC.

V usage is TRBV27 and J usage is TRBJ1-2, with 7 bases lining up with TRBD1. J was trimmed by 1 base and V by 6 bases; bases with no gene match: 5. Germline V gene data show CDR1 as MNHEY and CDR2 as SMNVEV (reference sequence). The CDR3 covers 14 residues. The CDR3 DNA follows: TGTGCCAGCAGGAGGACAGGAATTAACTATGGCTACACCTTC. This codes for CASRRTGINYGYTF.

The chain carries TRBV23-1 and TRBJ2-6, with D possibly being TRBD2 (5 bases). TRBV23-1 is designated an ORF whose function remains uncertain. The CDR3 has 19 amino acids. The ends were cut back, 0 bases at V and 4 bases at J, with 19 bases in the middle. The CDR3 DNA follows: TGCGCCAGCAGTCAATCATGGGGAGAGGTGGCTCAGGGGGCCAACGTCCTGACTTTC. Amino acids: CASSQSWGEVAQGANVLTF.

The CDR3 here is CASSIGDYGYTF. The CDR3 region has the DNA TGTGCCAGCTCCATAGGGGATTATGGCTACACCTTC. The chain combines TRBV9 with TRBJ1-2; maybe TRBD1 (5 bases). CDR3 length: 12 amino acids. The germline gives CDR1 SGDLS, CDR2 YYNGEE. Trimming cost V 7 bases and J 5 bases, with 12 bases left between them.

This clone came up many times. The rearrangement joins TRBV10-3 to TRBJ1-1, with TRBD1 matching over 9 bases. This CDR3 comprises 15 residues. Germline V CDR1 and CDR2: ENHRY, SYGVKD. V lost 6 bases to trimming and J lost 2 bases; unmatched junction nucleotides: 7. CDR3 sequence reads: CAISYSDRGNTEAFF. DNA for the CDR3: TGTGCCATCAGCTACTCGGACAGGGGTAACACTGAAGCTTTCTTT.

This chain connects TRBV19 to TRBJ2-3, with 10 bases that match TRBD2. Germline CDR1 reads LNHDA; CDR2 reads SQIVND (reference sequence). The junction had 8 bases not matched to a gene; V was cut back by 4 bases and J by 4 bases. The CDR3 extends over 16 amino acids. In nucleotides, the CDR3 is TGTGCCAGTAGTAGGCTAGCGGGAGAAAGGGCAGATACGCAGTATTTT. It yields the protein CASSRLAGERADTQYF.

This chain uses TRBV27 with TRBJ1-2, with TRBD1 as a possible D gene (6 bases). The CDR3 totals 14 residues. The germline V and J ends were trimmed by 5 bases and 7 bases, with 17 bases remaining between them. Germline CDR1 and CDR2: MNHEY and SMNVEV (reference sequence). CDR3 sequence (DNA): TGTGCCAGCAGTCCCGCGGGCAGGGGCAGTGGCTACACCTTC. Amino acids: CASSPAGRGSGYTF.

This chain's CDR3 is CASSEALGGPAFF. The CDR3 coding sequence is TGTGCCAGCAGCGAGGCGTTGGGGGGGCCAGCTTTCTTT. The chain has TRBV11-2 and TRBJ1-1; a possible D gene is TRBD1 (6 bases). With 5 bases removed from V and 10 bases from J, the gap between germline ends came to 17 bases. The length of the CDR3 is 13 residues. Germline CDR1 reads SGHAT; CDR2 reads FQNNGV.

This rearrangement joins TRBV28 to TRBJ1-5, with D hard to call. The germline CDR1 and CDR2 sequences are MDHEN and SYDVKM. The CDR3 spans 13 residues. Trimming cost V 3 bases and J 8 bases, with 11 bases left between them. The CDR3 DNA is TGTGCCAGCAGTTTTACGGTTCCGGAGCCCCAGCATTTT. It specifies CASSFTVPEPQHF. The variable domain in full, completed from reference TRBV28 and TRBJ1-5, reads DVKVTQSSRYLVKRTGEKVFLECVQDMDHENMFWYRQDPGLGLRLIYFSYDVKMKEKGDIPEGYSVSREKKERFSLILESASTNQTSMYLCASSFTVPEPQHFGDGTRLSIL.

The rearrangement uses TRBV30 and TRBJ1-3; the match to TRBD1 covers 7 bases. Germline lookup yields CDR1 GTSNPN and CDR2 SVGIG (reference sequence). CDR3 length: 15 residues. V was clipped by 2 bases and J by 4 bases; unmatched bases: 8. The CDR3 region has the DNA TGTGCCTGGAGTTTCCGTGACAGGGACGGAAACACCATATATTTT. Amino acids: CAWSFRDRDGNTIYF.

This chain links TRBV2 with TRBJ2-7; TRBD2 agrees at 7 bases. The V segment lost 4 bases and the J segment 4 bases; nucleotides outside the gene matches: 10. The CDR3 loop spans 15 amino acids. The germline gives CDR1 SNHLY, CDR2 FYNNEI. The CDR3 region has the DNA TGTGCCAGCAGTGCCGAGGGGAGGGATGGTTACGAGCAGTACTTC. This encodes CASSAEGRDGYEQYF. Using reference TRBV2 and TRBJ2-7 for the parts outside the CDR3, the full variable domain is EPEVTQTPSHQVTQMGQEVILRCVPISNHLYFYWYRQILGQKVEFLVSFYNNEISEKSEIFDDQFSVERPDGSNFTLKIRSTKLEDSAMYFCASSAEGRDGYEQYFGPGTRLTVT.